A selection of T cell receptor beta chains follows, all from one sample in a study of cytomegalovirus exposure and HLA in healthy donors. Profiling relied on immunoSEQ multiplex PCR, and the TCRdb table lists in-frame clones only, not all of them. The data hold around 91,000 clones, with more than 75% observed a single time. Source material: PBMCs. These receptors were taken from a man aged 25-45 years in good health and CMV-seropositive. CDR3s include the opening cysteine and the closing phenylalanine or tryptophan. Fields, in order: J gene, D gene, clone size, V gene, CDR3 protein, CDR3 DNA. The D gene is left open where the match is weak. The size of a clone is reported for some rows only, either as once, few or many, or as a class for expanded clones.

TRBJ2-7 . once TRBV28 CASSRSVNSYEQYF TGTGCCAGCAGTCGATCAGTGAACTCCTACGAGCAGTACTTC
TRBJ1-4 . . TRBV19 CASSQVKDEKLFF TGTGCCAGTAGTCAGGTCAAGGATGAAAAACTGTTTTTT
TRBJ1-1 . . TRBV5-4 CASSGGSRNTEAFF TGTGCCAGCAGCGGGGGCAGCAGGAACACTGAAGCTTTCTTT
TRBJ2-2 TRBD1 few TRBV14 CASSRRLTGATNTGELFF TGTGCCAGCAGCCGTCGACTGACAGGGGCGACGAACACCGGGGAGCTGTTTTTT
TRBJ1-5 TRBD1 . TRBV27 CASSLDRGNQPQHF TGTGCCAGCAGTCTAGACAGGGGTAATCAGCCCCAGCATTTT
TRBJ1-2 . . TRBV5-1 CASSTRVADYGYTF TGCGCCAGCAGCACCAGGGTAGCGGACTATGGCTACACCTTC
TRBJ2-1 TRBD2 few TRBV7-3 CASSSGLAGGNEQFF TGTGCCAGCAGCTCGGGACTAGCGGGGGGAAATGAGCAGTTCTTC
TRBJ2-7 . once TRBV27 CASSWAIGSYEQYF TGTGCCAGCAGTTGGGCGATAGGCTCCTACGAGCAGTACTTC
TRBJ2-1 TRBD2 . TRBV19 CASKLAGGPNEQFF TGTGCCAGTAAACTAGCGGGAGGGCCCAATGAGCAGTTCTTC
TRBJ2-1 TRBD2 once TRBV6-5 CASSIAGAYNEQFF TGTGCCAGCAGTATAGCGGGAGCCTACAATGAGCAGTTCTTC
TRBJ1-6 . few TRBV30 CAWSVNSYNSPLHF TGTGCCTGGAGTGTAAATAGCTATAATTCACCCCTCCACTTT
TRBJ1-4 TRBD1 . TRBV27 CASSRQGAVEKLFF TGTGCCAGCAGCAGACAGGGGGCGGTTGAAAAACTGTTTTTT
TRBJ2-1 TRBD2 . TRBV25-1 CASSVPGLAGSNEQFF TGTGCCAGCAGTGTGCCGGGACTAGCGGGCTCCAATGAGCAGTTCTTC
TRBJ1-4 . . TRBV2 CACKGRLSPKDEKLFF TGTGCCTGTAAAGGCCGACTTTCCCCCAAAGATGAAAAACTGTTTTTT
TRBJ2-3 . . TRBV5-1 CASSLVLVTDTQYF TGCGCCAGCAGCTTGGTCCTAGTGACAGATACGCAGTATTTT
TRBJ2-7 . few TRBV5-1 CASSLSQGEQYF TGCGCCAGCAGCTTGAGCCAGGGCGAGCAGTACTTC
TRBJ2-7 TRBD1 . TRBV4-1 CASSQTGTGKVRYEQYF TGCGCCAGCAGCCAAACCGGGACAGGGAAGGTTAGATACGAGCAGTACTTC